The 24 T cell receptor beta chains presented below share a single source sample, sequenced in a study of technical replicates of blood from a handful of donors. The table came from immunoSEQ multiplex PCR; TCRdb's copy has only in-frame clones and leaves some out. In the table there are around 95,000 clones, 85% to 95% of which are singletons. The sample taken for sequencing was T cells isolated from PBMCs. The receptors were gathered from a human donor in good health.

J is TRBJ2-5 and V is TRBV29-1; D is possibly TRBD2 (5 bases). CDR1 is SQVTM, CDR2 ANQGSEA, per germline. Between the trimmed V and J ends, which lost 8 bases and 5 bases, there was a span of 15 bases. The CDR3 spans 12 residues. CDR3 region: CSLSTSMETQYF. The DNA for the CDR3 is TGCAGCCTCTCTACTAGTATGGAGACCCAGTACTTC.

CDR3 coding DNA: TGTGCCAGCAGCCTATCCCTAGCGGCTGCAAACACCGGGGAGCTGTTTTTT. Translated, it gives CASSLSLAAANTGELFF. V usage is TRBV11-2 and J usage is TRBJ2-2, with 7 bases identical to TRBD2. CDR3 length equals 17 residues. Germline trimming cut 5 bases from V and 2 bases from J; bases unmatched to any gene: 11. The germline CDR1 and CDR2 sequences are SGHAT and FQNNGV. The complete variable domain, with remaining parts taken from reference TRBV11-2 and TRBJ2-2, reads EAGVAQSPRYKIIEKRQSVAFWCNPISGHATLYWYQQILGQGPKLLIQFQNNGVVDDSQLPKDRFSAERLKGVDSTLKIQPAKLEDSAVYLCASSLSLAAANTGELFFGEGSRLTVL.

The rearrangement joins TRBV7-2 to TRBJ2-5; TRBD2 matches 7 bases. V lost 2 bases and J lost 2; bases outside the gene matches: 5. CDR1 SGHTA and CDR2 FQGNSA come from the germline V gene. This CDR3 has 15 residues. This CDR3 is CASSLMGGWQETQYF. CDR3 bases: TGTGCCAGCAGCTTAATGGGGGGGTGGCAAGAGACCCAGTACTTC.

The chain uses TRBV28 and TRBJ2-3, with TRBD1 matching 9 bases. Germline lookup yields CDR1 MDHEN and CDR2 SYDVKM. The CDR3 spans 16 residues. V trimming: 6 bases; J trimming: 3 bases; junction bases outside the gene matches: 10. The CDR3 bases are TGTGCCAGCAGATCTTGGGGGACAGGGTCGACAGATACGCAGTATTTT. Encoded protein: CASRSWGTGSTDTQYF.

The genes are TRBV27 and TRBJ2-7; D possibly corresponds to TRBD2 (5 bases). The germline CDR1 and CDR2 sequences are MNHEY and SMNVEV (reference sequence). This CDR3 is 16 amino acids long. V shed 8 bases and J shed 3 bases, with 23 bases lying between them. The CDR3 nucleotides read TGTGCCAGCGGCCTAAGTGGAGGTCCGACGGGCTACGAGCAGTACTTC. Its translation: CASGLSGGPTGYEQYF.

This sequence joins TRBV27 and TRBJ2-2; D is possibly TRBD2 (6 bases). CDR1 and CDR2 (germline): MNHEY, SMNVEV (reference sequence). The V end was cut by 4 bases, the J end by 2 bases, with 20 bases between. The CDR3 totals 18 residues. CDR3 sequence (DNA): TGTGCCAGCAGTTCCCCGAGTCGGGGGATAGGAAACACCGGGGAGCTGTTTTTT. The encoded protein is CASSSPSRGIGNTGELFF.

This chain uses TRBV6-5 with TRBJ1-4; maybe TRBD1 (5 bases). Germline lookup yields CDR1 MNHEY and CDR2 SVGAGI. V was clipped by 8 bases and J by 4 bases, with 14 bases between them. The CDR3 covers 14 residues. CDR3 sequence: CASGGGLYNEKLFF. The CDR3 nucleotides read TGTGCCAGCGGGGGGGGACTGTATAATGAAAAACTGTTTTTT.

This chain links TRBV13 with TRBJ2-1, with 8 bases identical to TRBD2. CDR1 and CDR2 from the germline V gene are PRHDT and FYEKMQ (reference sequence). V lost 10 bases to trimming and J lost 0 bases; unmatched junction nucleotides: 8. CDR3 size: 15 residues. CDR3 in DNA: TGTGCCACCTCAGAGCGGGGGAGCTCCTACAATGAGCAGTTCTTC. This encodes CATSERGSSYNEQFF. Complete variable domain (other parts from reference TRBV13 and TRBJ2-1): AAGVIQSPRHLIKEKRETATLKCYPIPRHDTVYWYQQGPGQDPQFLISFYEKMQSDKGSIPDRFSAQQFSDYHSELNMSSLELGDSALYFCATSERGSSYNEQFFGPGTRLTVL.

The chain combines TRBV5-1 with TRBJ2-6; 10 bases agree with TRBD1. J was trimmed by 4 bases and V by 4 bases; bases with no gene match: 14. There are 19 residues in the CDR3. Germline assignment: CDR1 SGHRS and CDR2 YFSETQ. Here the CDR3 DNA reads TGCGCCAGCAGCGCGGGACAGGGGCGCCCAGGCGCAGGGGCCAACGTCCTGACTTTC. Amino acid sequence: CASSAGQGRPGAGANVLTF.

The chain combines TRBV6-1 with TRBJ2-1, with TRBD1 as a possible D gene (6 bases). Germline V gene lookup returns CDR1 MNHNS and CDR2 SASEGT. This CDR3 comprises 15 residues. V lost 4 bases and J 4 bases, leaving 14 bases between the germline ends. CDR3 nucleotides: TGTGCCAGCAGTGCTTTGAGGGGGTCATACAATGAGCAGTTCTTC. Residues: CASSALRGSYNEQFF.

The chain employs TRBV6-5 and TRBJ1-5; no definite D call. CDR1 MNHEY and CDR2 SVGAGI come from the germline V gene. The CDR3 sequence is 15 residues long. V shed 0 bases and J shed 4 bases, with 10 bases lying between them. The CDR3 here is CASSYSWQVNQPQHF. The CDR3, as DNA: TGTGCCAGCAGTTACTCGTGGCAGGTTAATCAGCCCCAGCATTTT.

The chain has TRBV4-1 and TRBJ2-1, with 10 positions matching TRBD2. This CDR3 comprises 16 residues. CDR1 is MGHRA, CDR2 YSYEKL, per germline. Trimming cost V 4 bases and J 5 bases; bases outside gene matches: 8. Here the CDR3 reads CASSRILAGRHNEQFF. CDR3 sequence (DNA): TGCGCCAGCAGCCGCATACTAGCGGGAAGACACAATGAGCAGTTCTTC.

The rearrangement links TRBV28 to TRBJ2-7; 7 bases align to TRBD1. The germline V gene has CDR1 MDHEN and CDR2 SYDVKM. The V and J ends lost 8 bases and 4 bases, in that order; junction bases with no gene match: 8. This CDR3 spans 13 amino acids. The CDR3 region has the DNA TGTGCCAGCCAGGGGACAGTCTCGTACGAGCAGTACTTC. Its protein product is CASQGTVSYEQYF.

The V and J genes are TRBV11-2 and TRBJ2-5, with 8 bases aligning to TRBD2. The V gene's germline CDR1 is SGHAT and CDR2 FQNNGV. Trimming removed 5 bases from V and 5 bases from J; junction bases left unmatched: 10. There are 15 residues in the CDR3. The CDR3 nucleotides read TGTGCCAGCAGCCCTTCAGCGGGAGCTGGTGAGACCCAGTACTTC. Translation: CASSPSAGAGETQYF.

The gene calls are TRBV10-3 and TRBJ2-3, with TRBD2 matching 9 bases. V was pared by 10 bases and J by 6 bases, with 11 bases of the junction left unmatched. Germline V gene data show CDR1 as ENHRY and CDR2 as SYGVKD. CDR3 size: 14 residues. CDR3 loop: CATRTSVLVDTQYF. The DNA for the CDR3 is TGTGCCACCCGGACTAGCGTCCTTGTTGATACGCAGTATTTT.

This clone was detected once. The chain employs TRBV5-1 and TRBJ2-1, with TRBD1 matching 7 bases. Trimming removed 2 bases from V and 9 bases from J; junction bases left unmatched: 5. The CDR3 totals 13 residues. CDR1 SGHRS and CDR2 YFSETQ come from the germline V gene. The CDR3 region has the DNA TGCGCCAGCAGCTTAACAGGGGTTGGTGAGCAGTTCTTC. Translating it yields CASSLTGVGEQFF. The full variable domain, completed using reference TRBV5-1 and TRBJ2-1, is KAGVTQTPRYLIKTRGQQVTLSCSPISGHRSVSWYQQTPGQGLQFLFEYFSETQRNKGNFPGRFSGRQFSNSRSEMNVSTLELGDSALYLCASSLTGVGEQFFGPGTRLTVL.

The gene calls are TRBV9 and TRBJ1-3, with a possible D match to TRBD1 (5 bases). The V end lost 5 bases, the J end lost 0 bases, and 15 bases lay between the germline ends. This CDR3 comprises 16 residues. Germline values: CDR1 SGDLS, CDR2 YYNGEE. Written as DNA, the CDR3 is TGTGCCAGCAGTCCACAGGACGTACTCTCTGGAAACACCATATATTTT. It encodes CASSPQDVLSGNTIYF. Full variable domain (outside the CDR3, taken from reference TRBV9 and TRBJ1-3): DSGVTQTPKHLITATGQRVTLRCSPRSGDLSVYWYQQSLDQGLQFLIQYYNGEERAKGNILERFSAQQFPDLHSELNLSSLELGDSALYFCASSPQDVLSGNTIYFGEGSWLTVV.

The CDR3 spells CASSESYTEAFF. Here the CDR3 DNA reads TGCGCCAGCAGTGAGTCCTACACTGAAGCTTTCTTT. V gene TRBV10-2 combines with J gene TRBJ1-1; D uncertain. Trimming removed 0 bases from V and 3 bases from J, with 2 bases in between. The CDR3 extends over 12 amino acids. The germline gives CDR1 WSHSY, CDR2 SAAADI.

This clone was seen a few times. The V and J genes are TRBV2 and TRBJ1-1; D gene ambiguous. The ends were cut back, 10 bases at V and 4 bases at J, with 13 bases in the middle. The CDR3 is 12 residues long. Germline V gene data show CDR1 as SNHLY and CDR2 as FYNNEI. The CDR3 here is CATELGVTEAFF. The CDR3 nucleotides read TGTGCCACCGAACTCGGAGTCACTGAAGCTTTCTTT.

This clone was observed once. This chain links TRBV5-1 with TRBJ2-1, with D perhaps TRBD2 (5 bases). Germline V lookup: CDR1 SGHRS, CDR2 YFSETQ. V was trimmed by 0 bases and J by 5 bases, leaving 12 bases between them. This CDR3 spans 15 amino acids. The CDR3 spells CASSLGLPGNNEQFF. The CDR3 coding sequence is TGCGCCAGCAGCTTGGGACTACCCGGCAACAATGAGCAGTTCTTC.

This chain connects TRBV10-1 to TRBJ1-2, with 7 bases fitting TRBD1. The length of the CDR3 is 15 residues. The germline gives CDR1 WNHNN, CDR2 SYGVQD (reference sequence). The V segment lost 3 bases and the J segment 8 bases; nucleotides outside the gene matches: 12. The CDR3 nucleotides are TGCGCCAGCAGTGACCCCGGGACAGTCCCTAGCGGCTACACCTTC. Protein: CASSDPGTVPSGYTF.

The chain employs TRBV5-4 and TRBJ1-1, with 7 bases fitting TRBD1. Trimming at V came to 6 bases and at J to 4 bases, leaving 6 bases not matched to a gene. The CDR3 is made up of 13 amino acids. Germline V gives CDR1 SGHNT, CDR2 YYREEE (reference sequence). The CDR3, as DNA: TGTGCCAGCACGGCCCCAGGGGGCACTGAAGCTTTCTTT. It is translated as CASTAPGGTEAFF.

The J gene is TRBJ1-1, the V gene TRBV7-8, with D uncertain. V lost 5 bases to trimming and J lost 0 bases, with 16 bases between them. CDR1 is SGHVS and CDR2 is FQNEAQ in the germline V gene. CDR3 length equals 16 residues. This CDR3 is CASSPWATVLNTEAFF. The CDR3 DNA follows: TGTGCCAGCAGCCCGTGGGCAACAGTGCTGAACACTGAAGCTTTCTTT.

This chain connects TRBV7-2 to TRBJ2-1; maybe TRBD1 (6 bases). The germline V gene encodes CDR1 SGHTA and CDR2 FQGNSA. The ends were cut back, 5 bases at V and 4 bases at J, with 18 bases in the middle. The CDR3 runs to 16 residues. In DNA form, the CDR3 reads TGTGCCAGCAGCCCAGGGACACTCCAGTTTTACAATGAGCAGTTCTTC. Residues: CASSPGTLQFYNEQFF.